This T cell receptor (beta chain) was captured by sequencing in a study of control samples from healthy donors and cancer patients. Data came from immunoSEQ multiplex PCR; TCRdb stores just in-frame clones and leaves some out. The table includes roughly 130,000 clones, around 93% detected once. Trimming stripped 6 bases from V and 4 bases from J, with 16 bases between. The CDR3 contains 14 residues. Germline CDR1 is SGHVS and CDR2 is FNYEAQ. The sequence was collected from a man between 18 and 29 years old in good health. Sequenced sample: blood. This chain links TRBV7-6 with TRBJ2-7; no clear D. CDR3: CASSSLRPAYEQYF. Here the CDR3 DNA reads TGTGCCAGCAGTTCCCTACGGCCCGCTTACGAGCAGTACTTC.